This is a list of T cell receptor beta chains from one sample in a study of blood T cell repertoires in COVID-19. Measured with immunoSEQ multiplex PCR; TCRdb has only the in-frame clones, and not every one. Of about 170,000 clones listed, roughly 78% are singletons. The sequenced sample consisted of PBMCs or T cells enriched from blood (not recorded which). The receptors originated from a woman aged 65 to 85 in a cohort exposed to, infected with or recovered from COVID-19 (not recorded which). The conserved cysteine and the conserved F or W are not part of the CDR3 here. The D gene is left open where the match is weak.

>TRBV14|TRBD1|TRBJ2-3
ASSQGTGVPDTQY
>TRBV2|TRBD1|TRBJ1-2
ASSLGTGDGGYGYT
>TRBV11-2|TRBD2|TRBJ2-1
ASSSGGLAGGHSEQF
>TRBV4-2|TRBD1|TRBJ1-3
ASSQHQNRGRSGNTIY
>TRBV6-5|NA|TRBJ1-2
ASSSDGGWGYT
>TRBV3-1/TRBV3-2|NA|TRBJ1-1
ASSRVEGGEAF
>TRBV18|NA|TRBJ2-7
ASSPPPGAAYEQY
>TRBV3-1/TRBV3-2|NA|TRBJ1-2
ASSQDQGRGYT
>TRBV4-3|TRBD2|TRBJ2-1
ASSQVSGLAYNEQF
>TRBV11-3|TRBD1|TRBJ2-1
ASSLLGGRGYDEQF
>TRBV6-5|NA|TRBJ1-6
ASERGPGFNSPLH
>TRBV9|TRBD2|TRBJ2-7
ASSGGTSVHEQY
>TRBV15|TRBD2|TRBJ2-1
ATSRVASGGLGEQF
>TRBV21-1|NA|TRBJ1-2
ASSPPWTRGYT
>TRBV7-9|NA|TRBJ2-7
ASSLAQYEQY
>TRBV28|NA|TRBJ1-6
ASRQDRSSYNSPLH
>TRBV3-1/TRBV3-2|TRBD1|TRBJ2-1
ASSQRDRGSLGEQF
>TRBV27|NA|TRBJ1-2
ASRDDGGGYGYT
>TRBV15|NA|TRBJ2-7
ATSRDWGGQTYEQY
>TRBV30|NA|TRBJ2-3
AWSKGWETDTQY
>TRBV27|NA|TRBJ2-3
AVSDPTTDTQY
>TRBV6-6|TRBD1|TRBJ2-2
ASSYRQGVGTGELF